The 8 T cell receptor beta chains below come from one sample, sequenced in a study of blood T cell repertoires in COVID-19 (TCRdb year 2020). Library preparation used the immunoSEQ multiplex PCR assay. Imported from immuneACCESS, the table was reduced by TCRdb to in-frame sequences with V and J called. These copies leave out some clones; in studies compared against another copy, an unresolved V gene accounts for under half, and the cause of the remainder is not known. In all, the sample holds about 190,000 clones, and around nine tenths of those were seen once. Around 1.9% of the sample comes from the top ten. The sequencing input was peripheral blood. The source is a man aged 70-80 years with active or convalescent COVID-19.

The V and J genes are TRBV18 and TRBJ1-5; possible D gene TRBD1, 6 bases. Germline CDR1 KGHSH, CDR2 LQKENI. The CDR3 consists of 13 residues. V was cut by 5 bases and J by 3 bases, with 8 bases left in between. CDR3 DNA sequence: TGTGCCAGCTCAGGGGGCTCCAATCAGCCCCAGCATTTT. Translating gives CASSGGSNQPQHF.

The chain joins TRBV11-2 to TRBJ2-1; D is unclear. V was shortened by 4 bases and J by 7 bases, with 8 bases between the two germline ends. Germline CDR1 SGHAT, CDR2 FQNNGV. The CDR3 length is 12 residues. The CDR3 sequence: CASSSSRNEQFF. In DNA form, the CDR3 reads TGTGCCAGCAGCTCCAGCAGGAATGAGCAGTTCTTC.

The rearrangement uses TRBV6-2 or TRBV6-3 and TRBJ1-5, with 7 bases aligning to TRBD1. CDR1 is MNHEY, CDR2 SVGEGT, per germline. V lost 2 bases to trimming and J lost 1 base; unmatched junction nucleotides: 11. This CDR3 has 18 amino acids. Here the CDR3 reads CASSYPTDRVSSNQPQHF. The CDR3 DNA follows: TGTGCCAGCAGTTACCCTACAGACAGGGTATCGAGCAATCAGCCCCAGCATTTT.

The genes are TRBV5-1 and TRBJ2-7, with TRBD1 matching 7 bases. Looked up from germline, CDR1 is SGHRS and CDR2 is YFSETQ. This CDR3 is 15 amino acids long. The junction had 4 bases not matched to a gene; V was cut back by 1 base and J by 0 bases. CDR3 sequence (DNA): TGCGCCAGCAGCTTGTCAGGGGGTCTCTCCTACGAGCAGTACTTC. Amino acids: CASSLSGGLSYEQYF.

The chain recombines TRBV19 with TRBJ1-5, with TRBD1 matching 7 bases. Germline-derived CDR1 and CDR2 are LNHDA and SQIVND (reference sequence). The V segment lost 6 bases and the J segment 1 base; nucleotides outside the gene matches: 18. The CDR3 sequence is 19 residues long. The CDR3 sequence is CASSRPGQTIARSNQPQHF. As DNA, the CDR3 is TGTGCCAGTAGCCGGCCGGGACAGACTATAGCCCGGAGCAATCAGCCCCAGCATTTT.

The chain has TRBV15 and TRBJ2-7; 11 bases align to TRBD2. V lost 0 bases, J lost 2 bases, and 0 bases stayed unmatched. Germline V CDR1 and CDR2: LNHNV, YYDKDF (reference sequence). The CDR3 covers 15 residues. CDR3 sequence (DNA): TGTGCCACCAGCAGAGAACTAGCGGGAGCCTACGAGCAGTACTTC. It specifies CATSRELAGAYEQYF. Looking up the rest from reference TRBV15 and TRBJ2-7 gives the full variable domain: DAMVIQNPRYQVTQFGKPVTLSCSQTLNHNVMYWYQQKSSQAPKLLFHYYDKDFNNEADTPDNFQSRRPNTSFCFLDIRSPGLGDTAMYLCATSRELAGAYEQYFGPGTRLTVT.

This chain joins TRBV4-3 and TRBJ2-1, with a tentative D call TRBD2 (6 bases). Trimming pared 5 bases from V and 9 bases from J, leaving 20 bases between. Germline V lookup: CDR1 LGHNA, CDR2 YSLEER. This CDR3 contains 15 residues. CDR3 region: CASSKRVGDGGEQFF. CDR3 coding DNA: TGCGCCAGCAGCAAACGGGTGGGGGACGGGGGTGAGCAGTTCTTC.

The genes are TRBV18 and TRBJ2-7, with 8 positions matching TRBD1. The junction had 6 bases not matched to a gene; V was cut back by 5 bases and J by 3 bases. The V gene's germline CDR1 is KGHSH and CDR2 LQKENI. The CDR3 sequence is 14 residues long. The CDR3 loop reads CASSDRGLDYEQYF. CDR3 in DNA: TGTGCCAGCTCAGACAGGGGTTTGGACTACGAGCAGTACTTC.